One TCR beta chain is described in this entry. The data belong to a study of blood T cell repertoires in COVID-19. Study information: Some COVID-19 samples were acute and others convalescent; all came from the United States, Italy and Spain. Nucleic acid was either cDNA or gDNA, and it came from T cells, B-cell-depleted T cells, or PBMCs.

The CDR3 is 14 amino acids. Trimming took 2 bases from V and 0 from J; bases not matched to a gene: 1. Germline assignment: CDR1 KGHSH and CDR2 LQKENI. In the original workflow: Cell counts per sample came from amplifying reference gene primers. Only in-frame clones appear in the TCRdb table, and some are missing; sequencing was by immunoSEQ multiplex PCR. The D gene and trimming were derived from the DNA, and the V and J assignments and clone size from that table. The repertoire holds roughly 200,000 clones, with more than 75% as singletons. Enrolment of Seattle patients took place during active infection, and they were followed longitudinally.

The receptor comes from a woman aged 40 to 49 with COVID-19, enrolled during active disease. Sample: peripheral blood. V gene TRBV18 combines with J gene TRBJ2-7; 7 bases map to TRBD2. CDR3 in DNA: TGTGCCAGCTCACCAGGGACTAACTCCTACGAGCAGTACTTC. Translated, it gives CASSPGTNSYEQYF.